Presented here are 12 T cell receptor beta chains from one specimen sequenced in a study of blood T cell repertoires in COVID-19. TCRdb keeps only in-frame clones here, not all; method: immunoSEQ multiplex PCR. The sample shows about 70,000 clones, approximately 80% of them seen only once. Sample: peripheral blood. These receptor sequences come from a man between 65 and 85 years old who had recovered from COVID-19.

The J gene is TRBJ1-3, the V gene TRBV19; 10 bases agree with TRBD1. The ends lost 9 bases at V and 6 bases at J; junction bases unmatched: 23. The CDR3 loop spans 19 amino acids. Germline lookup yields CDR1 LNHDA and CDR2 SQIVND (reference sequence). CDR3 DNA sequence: TGTGCCAGCAGACCCTTCCGGGACATTGTGGGGACAGGGGTAAACACCATATATTTT. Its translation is CASRPFRDIVGTGVNTIYF.

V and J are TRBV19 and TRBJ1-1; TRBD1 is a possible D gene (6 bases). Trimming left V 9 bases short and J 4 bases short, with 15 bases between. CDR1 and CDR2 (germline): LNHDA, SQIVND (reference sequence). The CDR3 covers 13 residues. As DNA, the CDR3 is TGTGCCAGCTCTTCTCAGGGGAGCACTGAAGCTTTCTTT. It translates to CASSSQGSTEAFF.

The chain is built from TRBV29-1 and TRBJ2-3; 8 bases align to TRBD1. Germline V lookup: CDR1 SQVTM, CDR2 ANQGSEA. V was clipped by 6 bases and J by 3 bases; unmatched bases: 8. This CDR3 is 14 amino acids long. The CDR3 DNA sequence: TGCAGCGTGACGGACAGGGTGGGGACAGATACGCAGTATTTT. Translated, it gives CSVTDRVGTDTQYF.

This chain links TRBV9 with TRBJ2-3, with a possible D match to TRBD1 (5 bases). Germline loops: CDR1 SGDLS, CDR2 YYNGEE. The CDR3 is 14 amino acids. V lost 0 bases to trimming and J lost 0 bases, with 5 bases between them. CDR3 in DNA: TGTGCCAGCAGCGTAGGACAGAGCACAGATACGCAGTATTTT. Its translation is CASSVGQSTDTQYF.

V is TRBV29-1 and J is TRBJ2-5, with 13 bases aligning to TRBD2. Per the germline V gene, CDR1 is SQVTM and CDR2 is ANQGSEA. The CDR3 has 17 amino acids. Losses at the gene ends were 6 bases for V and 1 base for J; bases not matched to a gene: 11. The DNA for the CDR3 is TGCAGCGTCACTGGACTAGCGGGAGCCGGGGCCCAAGAGACCCAGTACTTC. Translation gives CSVTGLAGAGAQETQYF.

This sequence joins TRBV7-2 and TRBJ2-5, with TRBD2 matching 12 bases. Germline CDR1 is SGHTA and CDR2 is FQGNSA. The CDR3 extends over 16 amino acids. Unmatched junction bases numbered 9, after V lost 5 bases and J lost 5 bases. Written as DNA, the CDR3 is TGTGCCAGCAGCACCAGACTAGCGGGGGAGAGGGAGACCCAGTACTTC. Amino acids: CASSTRLAGERETQYF.

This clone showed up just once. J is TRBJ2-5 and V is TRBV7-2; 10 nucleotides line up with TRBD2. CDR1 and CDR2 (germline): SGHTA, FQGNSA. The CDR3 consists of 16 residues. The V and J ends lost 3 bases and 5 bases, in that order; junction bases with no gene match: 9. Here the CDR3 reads CASSFNPSGSGETQYF. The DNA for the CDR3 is TGTGCCAGCAGCTTTAACCCTAGCGGGAGTGGGGAGACCCAGTACTTC.

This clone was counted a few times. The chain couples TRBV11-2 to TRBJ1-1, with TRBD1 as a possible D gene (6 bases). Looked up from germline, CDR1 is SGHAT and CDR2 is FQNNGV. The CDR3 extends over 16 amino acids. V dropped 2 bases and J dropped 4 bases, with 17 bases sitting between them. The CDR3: CASSLTGQPLSTEAFF. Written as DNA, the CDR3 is TGTGCCAGCAGCTTAACCGGACAGCCTCTAAGCACTGAAGCTTTCTTT. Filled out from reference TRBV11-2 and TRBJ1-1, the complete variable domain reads EAGVAQSPRYKIIEKRQSVAFWCNPISGHATLYWYQQILGQGPKLLIQFQNNGVVDDSQLPKDRFSAERLKGVDSTLKIQPAKLEDSAVYLCASSLTGQPLSTEAFFGQGTRLTVV.

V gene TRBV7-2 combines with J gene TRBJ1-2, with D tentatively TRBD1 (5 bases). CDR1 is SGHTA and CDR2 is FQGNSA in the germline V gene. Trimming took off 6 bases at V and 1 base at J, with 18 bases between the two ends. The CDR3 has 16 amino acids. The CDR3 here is CASSPGSGGNNYGYTF. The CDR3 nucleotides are TGTGCCAGCAGTCCAGGGTCGGGAGGGAATAACTATGGCTACACCTTC.

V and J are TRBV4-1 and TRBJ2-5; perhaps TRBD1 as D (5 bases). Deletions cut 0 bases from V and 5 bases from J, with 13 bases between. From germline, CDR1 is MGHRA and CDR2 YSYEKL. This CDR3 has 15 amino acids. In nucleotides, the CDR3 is TGCGCCAGCAGCCAAGATAGGCACAGGTCGGAGACCCAGTACTTC. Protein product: CASSQDRHRSETQYF.

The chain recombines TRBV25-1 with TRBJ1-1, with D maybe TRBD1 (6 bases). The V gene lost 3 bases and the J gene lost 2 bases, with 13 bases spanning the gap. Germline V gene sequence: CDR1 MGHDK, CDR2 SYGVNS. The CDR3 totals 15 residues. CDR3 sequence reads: CASSDTRGGNTEAFF. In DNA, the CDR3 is TGTGCCAGCAGTGACACCAGGGGCGGAAACACTGAAGCTTTCTTT.

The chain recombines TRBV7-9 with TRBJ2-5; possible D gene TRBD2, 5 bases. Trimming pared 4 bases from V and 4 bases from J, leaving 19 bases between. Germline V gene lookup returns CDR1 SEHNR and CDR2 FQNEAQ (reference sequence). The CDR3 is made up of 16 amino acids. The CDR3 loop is CASSSDRLAGRETQYF. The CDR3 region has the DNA TGTGCCAGCAGCTCAGACCGGCTAGCAGGACGAGAGACCCAGTACTTC.